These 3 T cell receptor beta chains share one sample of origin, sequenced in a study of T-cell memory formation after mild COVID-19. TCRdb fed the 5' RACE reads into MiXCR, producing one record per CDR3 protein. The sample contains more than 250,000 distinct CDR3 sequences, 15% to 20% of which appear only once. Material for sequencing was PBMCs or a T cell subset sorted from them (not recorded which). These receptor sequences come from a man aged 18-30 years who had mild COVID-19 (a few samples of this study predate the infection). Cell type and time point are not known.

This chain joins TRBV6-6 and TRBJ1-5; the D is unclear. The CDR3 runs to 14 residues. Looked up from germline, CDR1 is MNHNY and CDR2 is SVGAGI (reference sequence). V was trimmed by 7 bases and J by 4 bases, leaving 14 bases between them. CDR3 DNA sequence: TGTGCCAGCATTCGCCAGGCGGGAAATCAGCCCCAGCATTTT. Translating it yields CASIRQAGNQPQHF.

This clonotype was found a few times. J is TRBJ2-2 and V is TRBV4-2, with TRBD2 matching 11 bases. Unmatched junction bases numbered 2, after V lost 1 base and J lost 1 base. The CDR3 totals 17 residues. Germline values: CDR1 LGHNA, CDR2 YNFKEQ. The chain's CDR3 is CASSQASGGKNTGELFF. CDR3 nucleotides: TGTGCCAGCAGCCAAGCTAGCGGGGGGAAGAACACCGGGGAGCTGTTTTTT.

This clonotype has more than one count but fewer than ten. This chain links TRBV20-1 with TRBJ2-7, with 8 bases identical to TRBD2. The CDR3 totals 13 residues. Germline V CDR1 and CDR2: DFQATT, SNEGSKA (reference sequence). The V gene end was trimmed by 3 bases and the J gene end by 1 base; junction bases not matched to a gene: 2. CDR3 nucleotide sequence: TGCAGTGCTAGTGGGACTAGGTCCTACGAGCAGTACTTC. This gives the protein CSASGTRSYEQYF.